This TCR beta chain was identified in a study of PD-L1 blockade in urothelial cancer. Study as a whole: Atezolizumab (1,200 mg intravenously every 3 weeks) began in about 2014 for patients. Blood was analyzed 3 weeks (second dose) and 6 weeks after treatment start.

The CDR3 runs to 16 residues. V lost 5 bases, J lost 1 base, and 3 bases stayed unmatched. Germline CDR1 and CDR2: MNHNY and SVGAGI (reference sequence). Using immunoSEQ multiplex PCR, the repertoire was profiled, and TCRdb retains in-frame clones only, with some absent. The top ten hold approximately 14% of the sample, which has some 89,000 clones, roughly 84% seen once. Study results and limitations: Patients who had durable benefit saw their tumor-associated blood clones expand more at 3 weeks.

Details on this clone: The target antigen is unknown.

Time point specified: pretreatment peripheral blood. This specimen was PBMCs, taken around atezolizumab (anti-PD-L1) treatment. The clonotype originates from a man between 60 and 75 years old with urothelial cancer. V and J are TRBV6-6 and TRBJ2-7, with TRBD2 matching 15 bases. In nucleotides, the CDR3 is TGTGCCAGCAGTAGGGGACTAGCGGGAGGTTCCTACGAGCAGTACTTC. Translating gives CASSRGLAGGSYEQYF.